This T cell receptor beta chain was profiled in a study of patients and donors after allogeneic stem cell transplantation. TCRdb fed the RT-PCR reads into MiXCR, producing one record per CDR3 protein. The sample comprises about 960,000 distinct CDR3 sequences, about a sixth of which are singletons, and 6% rests with the top ten. The CDR3 runs to 12 residues. V dropped 5 bases and J dropped 0 bases, with 7 bases sitting between them. Germline CDR1 SQVTM, CDR2 ANQGSEA. This receptor was taken from a human donor who was either an allogeneic HSCT recipient or a stem cell or donor lymphocyte infusion donor (not recorded which). It is not recorded whose cells these are; they may come from a transplant donor. Sample: blood, either unsorted or a sorted T cell fraction (not recorded which). The rearrangement joins TRBV29-1 to TRBJ2-5, with unresolved D. CDR3 sequence reads: CSVLGNQETQYF. The CDR3 DNA reads TGCAGCGTTTTGGGCAACCAAGAGACCCAGTACTTC.